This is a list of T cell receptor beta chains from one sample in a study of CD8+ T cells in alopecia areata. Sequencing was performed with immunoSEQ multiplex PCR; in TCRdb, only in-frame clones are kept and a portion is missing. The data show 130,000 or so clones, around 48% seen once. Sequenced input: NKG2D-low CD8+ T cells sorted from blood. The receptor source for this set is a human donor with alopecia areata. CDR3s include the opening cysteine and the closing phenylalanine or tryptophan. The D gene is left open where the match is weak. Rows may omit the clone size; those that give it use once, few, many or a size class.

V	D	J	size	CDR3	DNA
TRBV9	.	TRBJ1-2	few	CASLSAYGYTF	TGTGCCAGCCTCTCAGCCTATGGCTACACCTTC
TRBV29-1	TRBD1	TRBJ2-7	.	CSVEAWDSLSYEQYF	TGCAGCGTTGAAGCTTGGGACAGCTTATCCTACGAGCAGTACTTC
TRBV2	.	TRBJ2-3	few	CASSVASTDTQYF	TGTGCCAGCAGTGTAGCAAGCACAGATACGCAGTATTTT
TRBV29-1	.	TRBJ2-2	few	CSVIEVTTGELFF	TGCAGCGTGATAGAAGTAACCACCGGGGAGCTGTTTTTT
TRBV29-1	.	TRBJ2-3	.	CSGPTGGLADTQYF	TGCAGCGGCCCAACCGGGGGACTCGCAGATACGCAGTATTTT
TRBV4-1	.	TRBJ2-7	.	CASSQDWGSYEQYF	TGCGCCAGCAGCCAAGATTGGGGTTCCTACGAGCAGTACTTC
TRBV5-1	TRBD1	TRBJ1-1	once	CASSHGQGVEEAFF	TGCGCCAGCAGCCACGGACAGGGGGTAGAAGAAGCTTTCTTT
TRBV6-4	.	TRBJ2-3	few	CASSPGTEGDTQYF	TGTGCCAGCAGTCCCGGGACTGAAGGGGATACGCAGTATTTT
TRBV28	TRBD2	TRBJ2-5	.	CASSRGGLAGETQYF	TGTGCCAGCAGTCGGGGGGGGCTAGCGGGAGAGACCCAGTACTTC
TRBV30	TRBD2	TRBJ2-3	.	CAWRDQAGGSRRTQYF	TGTGCCTGGAGGGATCAGGCGGGGGGGAGTCGGCGTACGCAGTATTTT
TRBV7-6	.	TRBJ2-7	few	CASSSEVSSYEQYF	TGTGCCAGCAGTTCGGAGGTTAGCAGCTACGAGCAGTACTTC
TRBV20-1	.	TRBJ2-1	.	CSASRGSEQFF	TGCAGTGCTTCTAGGGGGAGTGAGCAGTTCTTC
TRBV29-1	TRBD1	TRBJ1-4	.	CSVGEGQTNEKLFF	TGCAGCGTCGGCGAGGGACAGACTAATGAAAAACTGTTTTTT
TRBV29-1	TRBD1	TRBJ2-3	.	CSVEDYRGTGWPDTQYF	TGCAGCGTTGAAGATTACCGAGGGACAGGGTGGCCAGATACGCAGTATTTT
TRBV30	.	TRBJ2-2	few	CAWSVLDASTGELFF	TGTGCCTGGAGTGTTCTAGACGCAAGCACCGGGGAGCTGTTTTTT
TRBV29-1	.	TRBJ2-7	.	CSVEGQSSYEQYF	TGCAGCGTTGAGGGCCAGAGTTCCTACGAGCAGTACTTC
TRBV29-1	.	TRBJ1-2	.	CSVQDSNYGYTF	TGCAGCGTGCAGGACAGTAACTATGGCTACACCTTC
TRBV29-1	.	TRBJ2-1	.	CSVVGTIITNYNEQFF	TGCAGCGTCGTTGGGACCATTATAACGAACTACAATGAGCAGTTCTTC
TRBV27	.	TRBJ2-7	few	CASSPLESYEQYF	TGTGCCAGCAGTCCCCTCGAGTCCTACGAGCAGTACTTC
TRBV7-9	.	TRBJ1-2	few	CASSSGIQGNYGYTF	TGTGCCAGCAGCTCGGGAATTCAGGGGAACTATGGCTACACCTTC
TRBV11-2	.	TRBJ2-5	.	CASSLDYSQETQYF	TGTGCCAGCAGCTTAGATTACAGCCAAGAGACCCAGTACTTC
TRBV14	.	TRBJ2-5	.	CASREQGSQETQYF	TGTGCCAGCAGAGAACAGGGCAGCCAAGAGACCCAGTACTTC
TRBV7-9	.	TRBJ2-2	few	CASKANTGELFF	TGTGCCAGCAAGGCGAACACCGGGGAGCTGTTTTTT
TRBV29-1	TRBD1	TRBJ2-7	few	CSVETRQGAGEQYF	TGCAGCGTTGAAACCAGGCAGGGGGCTGGCGAGCAGTACTTC
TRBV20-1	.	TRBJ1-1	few	CSAWGTEAFF	TGCAGTGCATGGGGCACTGAAGCTTTCTTT
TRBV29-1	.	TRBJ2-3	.	CSVANTLTDTQYF	TGCAGCGTTGCAAATACCCTTACAGATACGCAGTATTTT
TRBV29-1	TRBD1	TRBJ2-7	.	CSASGTGDPYEQYF	TGCAGCGCCTCTGGGACAGGCGACCCCTACGAGCAGTACTTC
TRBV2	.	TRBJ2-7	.	CASSGRTSYEQYF	TGTGCCAGCAGTGGAAGGACCTCCTACGAGCAGTACTTC
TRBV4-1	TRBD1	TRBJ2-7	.	CASSQDRGYEQYF	TGCGCCAGCAGCCAAGACAGGGGGTACGAGCAGTACTTC
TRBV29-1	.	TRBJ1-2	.	CSVPLTGEYGYTF	TGCAGCGTACCCCTCACGGGGGAGTATGGCTACACCTTC
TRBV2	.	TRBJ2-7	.	CASKSGVSYEQYF	TGTGCCAGCAAGTCAGGGGTCTCCTACGAGCAGTACTTC
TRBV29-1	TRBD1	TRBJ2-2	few	CSVDGTGTLGTGELFF	TGCAGCGTTGATGGGACAGGGACCTTGGGGACCGGGGAGCTGTTTTTT
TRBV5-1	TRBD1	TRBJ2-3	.	CASSLETGGFTDTQYF	TGCGCCAGCAGCTTGGAGACAGGGGGCTTCACAGATACGCAGTATTTT
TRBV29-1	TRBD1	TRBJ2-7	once	CSVDGQGAGEQYF	TGCAGCGTTGATGGTCAGGGGGCCGGGGAGCAGTACTTC
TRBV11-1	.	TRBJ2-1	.	CASSLSNEQFF	TGTGCCAGCAGCTTGAGCAATGAGCAGTTCTTC
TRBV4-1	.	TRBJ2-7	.	CASSQGWDSNSYEQYF	TGCGCCAGCAGCCAAGGCTGGGACTCCAACTCCTACGAGCAGTACTTC
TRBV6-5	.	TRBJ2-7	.	CASSFSYEQYF	TGTGCCAGCAGTTTCTCCTACGAGCAGTACTTC
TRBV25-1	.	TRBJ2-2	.	CASSEAGNTGELFF	TGTGCCAGCAGTGAAGCGGGGAACACCGGGGAGCTGTTTTTT
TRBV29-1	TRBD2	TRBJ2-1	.	CSVVTSGRASYNEQFF	TGCAGCGTTGTAACTAGCGGGAGGGCTTCCTACAATGAGCAGTTCTTC
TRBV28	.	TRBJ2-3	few	CATQGGVGPDTQYF	TGTGCCACCCAAGGGGGGGTCGGACCAGATACGCAGTATTTT
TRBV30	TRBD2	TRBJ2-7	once	CAWGRLAGAYEQYF	TGTGCCTGGGGCCGGCTAGCGGGAGCCTACGAGCAGTACTTC
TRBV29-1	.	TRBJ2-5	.	CSVEGGTLQETQYF	TGCAGCGTTGAAGGAGGGACCCTCCAAGAGACCCAGTACTTC
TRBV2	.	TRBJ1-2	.	CASSGQDYGYTF	TGTGCCAGCAGTGGACAGGACTATGGCTACACCTTC
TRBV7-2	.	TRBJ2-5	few	CASSFRLEETQYF	TGTGCCAGCAGCTTTCGGCTAGAGGAGACCCAGTACTTC
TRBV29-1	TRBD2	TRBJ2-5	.	CSVEGPSGGGETQYF	TGCAGCGTTGAAGGTCCTAGCGGGGGGGGAGAGACCCAGTACTTC
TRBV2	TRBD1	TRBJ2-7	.	CASSEGQGVKEQYF	TGTGCCAGCAGTGAAGGTCAGGGGGTAAAAGAGCAGTACTTC
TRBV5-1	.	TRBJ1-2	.	CASSLTENDYVGYTF	TGCGCCAGCAGCCTGACGGAGAATGACTATGTGGGCTACACCTTC
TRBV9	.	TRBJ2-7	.	CASSVWGRGDDEQYF	TGTGCCAGCAGCGTCTGGGGGCGCGGCGACGACGAGCAGTACTTC
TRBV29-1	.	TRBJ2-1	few	CSVEDRGTADNEQFF	TGCAGCGTTGAAGATCGGGGGACAGCTGACAATGAGCAGTTCTTC
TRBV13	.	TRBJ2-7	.	CASSLGGRWKGF	TGTGCCAGCAGCTTAGGCGGGCGGTGGAAGGGCTTC
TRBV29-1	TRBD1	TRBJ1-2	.	CSVERDRGYGYSF	TGCAGCGTTGAGAGGGACAGGGGCTATGGCTACTCCTTC
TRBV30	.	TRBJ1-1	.	CAWSVKENTEAFF	TGTGCCTGGAGTGTGAAGGAAAACACTGAAGCTTTCTTT
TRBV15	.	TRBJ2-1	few	CATSEGAHNEQFF	TGTGCCACCAGTGAGGGTGCCCACAATGAGCAGTTCTTC